A single sample is the source of the 29 T cell receptor beta chains below, sequenced in a study of blood T cell repertoires in COVID-19. Sequenced by immunoSEQ multiplex PCR; TCRdb stores in-frame clones only, minus some. The sample holds around 170,000 clones, approximately 84% seen once. Sequenced: peripheral blood. These receptor sequences come from a woman of 80 years or more with acute or convalescent COVID-19.

V gene TRBV28 combines with J gene TRBJ1-6; 10 bases line up with TRBD1. The CDR3 sequence is 20 residues long. V lost 2 bases, J lost 8 bases, and 18 bases stayed unmatched. Germline CDR1 is MDHEN and CDR2 is SYDVKM. As DNA, the CDR3 is TGTGCCAGCAGTTTAACGGGACAGGGGAAGAGTCGTAGGAATCATTCACCCCTCCACTTT. Protein: CASSLTGQGKSRRNHSPLHF.

The chain joins TRBV28 to TRBJ2-7; the match to TRBD2 covers 9 bases. Germline loops: CDR1 MDHEN, CDR2 SYDVKM. V lost 5 bases to trimming and J lost 0 bases; unmatched junction nucleotides: 5. The CDR3 is 15 amino acids. CDR3 DNA sequence: TGTGCCAGCAGTAAACCGGGACTAGCCTCCTACGAGCAGTACTTC. This gives the protein CASSKPGLASYEQYF.

V usage is TRBV20-1 and J usage is TRBJ2-5; no firm D call. The CDR3 has 11 amino acids. The V gene's germline CDR1 is DFQATT and CDR2 SNEGSKA (reference sequence). Trimming took off 7 bases at V and 4 bases at J, with 10 bases between the two ends. The CDR3 sequence is CSVKRGETQYF. The CDR3 DNA reads as TGCAGTGTTAAGAGAGGAGAGACCCAGTACTTC.

The chain joins TRBV3-1 (or the pseudogene TRBV3-2) to TRBJ2-3; a weak D match, TRBD1 (6 bases). The CDR3 is 13 amino acids. CDR1 is LGHDT, CDR2 YNNKEL, per germline (reference sequence). V lost 6 bases to trimming and J lost 3 bases, with 10 bases between them. CDR3 sequence reads: CASRVQGTDTQYF. The CDR3 DNA reads as TGTGCCAGCAGGGTACAGGGAACAGATACGCAGTATTTT.

The chain couples TRBV18 to TRBJ2-6; 7 nucleotides agree with TRBD1. V lost 4 bases and J lost 4; bases outside the gene matches: 10. The CDR3 length is 17 residues. Per the germline V gene, CDR1 is KGHSH and CDR2 is LQKENI. CDR3 sequence: CASSQTLTGHGANVLTF. The CDR3 DNA reads TGTGCCAGCTCACAAACTTTGACAGGGCACGGGGCCAACGTCCTGACTTTC.

DNA for the CDR3: TGTGCCTGTCAACAGCTACACGAGCAGTACTTC. Translation: CACQQLHEQYF. The gene calls are TRBV30 and TRBJ2-7; D not resolved. The CDR3 has 11 amino acids. Germline loops: CDR1 GTSNPN, CDR2 SVGIG (reference sequence). Deletions cut 6 bases from V and 5 bases from J, with 11 bases between.

The chain employs TRBV3-1 (or the pseudogene TRBV3-2) and TRBJ2-1; a possible D gene is TRBD1 (6 bases). The length of the CDR3 is 11 residues. Germline CDR1 reads LGHDT; CDR2 reads YNNKEL (reference sequence). V dropped 5 bases and J dropped 13 bases, with 12 bases sitting between them. CDR3 DNA: TGTGCCAGCAGCGATACAGGGTACCAGTTCTTC. Its translation is CASSDTGYQFF.

The J gene is TRBJ1-1, the V gene TRBV5-1; 7 positions agree with TRBD1. J gave up 1 base and V 4 bases, and 4 bases lay outside the gene matches. This CDR3 has 14 amino acids. Germline CDR1 and CDR2: SGHRS and YFSETQ. CDR3 bases: TGCGCCAGCAGCCCGGGACAGACGAACACTGAAGCTTTCTTT. It is translated as CASSPGQTNTEAFF.

The chain combines TRBV5-1 with TRBJ2-1; 9 nucleotides agree with TRBD2. V dropped 4 bases and J dropped 9; count of bases not matched to a gene: 11. Germline CDR1 is SGHRS and CDR2 is YFSETQ. The length of the CDR3 is 15 residues. CDR3 in amino acids: CASSNQGLARTEQFF. CDR3 coding DNA: TGCGCCAGCAGCAACCAGGGACTAGCCCGAACTGAGCAGTTCTTC.

This clone was seen a few times. This chain links TRBV2 with TRBJ2-7, with D possibly matching TRBD1 (6 bases). Germline loops: CDR1 SNHLY, CDR2 FYNNEI. The V end was cut by 6 bases, the J end by 0 bases, with 15 bases between. This CDR3 has 15 residues. The CDR3 protein is CASRTGIFSSYEQYF. CDR3 coding DNA: TGTGCCAGCAGAACAGGGATTTTTAGCTCCTACGAGCAGTACTTC. The full variable domain, rest sourced from reference TRBV2 and TRBJ2-7, is EPEVTQTPSHQVTQMGQEVILRCVPISNHLYFYWYRQILGQKVEFLVSFYNNEISEKSEIFDDQFSVERPDGSNFTLKIRSTKLEDSAMYFCASRTGIFSSYEQYFGPGTRLTVT.

This clone was detected only once. The J gene is TRBJ2-5, the V gene TRBV30, with D perhaps matching TRBD1 (5 bases). Germline CDR1 GTSNPN, CDR2 SVGIG (reference sequence). This CDR3 is built from 13 residues. Trimming removed 5 bases at V and 0 bases at J, with 10 bases between. As DNA, the CDR3 is TGTGCCTGGTTGGGCAGGGACCAAGAGACCCAGTACTTC. Protein product: CAWLGRDQETQYF.

The chain employs TRBV30 and TRBJ1-5; 9 nucleotides agree with TRBD1. This CDR3 has 13 residues. V shed 2 bases, J shed 6 bases, and the junction held 2 bases outside the gene matches. Germline V gene sequence: CDR1 GTSNPN, CDR2 SVGIG (reference sequence). The CDR3 DNA is TGTGCCTGGAGTAGACAGGGGGGTCAGCCCCAGCATTTT. Protein product: CAWSRQGGQPQHF. The full variable domain, its missing parts supplied by reference TRBV30 and TRBJ1-5, is SQTIHQWPATLVQPVGSPLSLECTVEGTSNPNLYWYRQAAGRGLQLLFYSVGIGQISSEVPQNLSASRPQDRQFILSSKKLLLSDSGFYLCAWSRQGGQPQHFGDGTRLSIL.

This rearrangement joins TRBV4-1 to TRBJ1-2; 8 nucleotides align to TRBD1. Germline CDR1 is MGHRA and CDR2 is YSYEKL. The CDR3 has 14 amino acids. The V segment lost 3 bases and the J segment 5 bases; nucleotides outside the gene matches: 5. The CDR3 spells CASSQPGGRYGYTF. CDR3 nucleotide sequence: TGCGCCAGCAGCCAGCCAGGGGGCAGGTATGGCTACACCTTC.

This chain joins TRBV5-1 and TRBJ2-2, with TRBD2 matching over 12 bases. The CDR3 loop spans 15 amino acids. CDR1 SGHRS and CDR2 YFSETQ come from the germline V gene. V trimming: 4 bases; J trimming: 6 bases; junction bases outside the gene matches: 4. DNA for the CDR3: TGCGCCAGCAGCCCTCTAGCGGGGGGGCCCGGGGAGCTGTTTTTT. Translation gives CASSPLAGGPGELFF.

The chain combines TRBV10-1 with TRBJ2-7; 8 nucleotides agree with TRBD1. CDR1 and CDR2 (germline): WNHNN, SYGVQD (reference sequence). V shed 2 bases, J shed 4 bases, and the junction held 7 bases outside the gene matches. This CDR3 is built from 15 residues. The DNA of the CDR3 is TGCGCCAGCAGTGAGGGCGGAACAGGGGGGTACGAGCAGTACTTC. Encoded protein: CASSEGGTGGYEQYF.

This rearrangement joins TRBV3-1 (or the pseudogene TRBV3-2) to TRBJ1-1, with D unclear. The CDR3 has 14 amino acids. The ends were cut back, 5 bases at V and 7 bases at J, with 17 bases in the middle. Germline-derived CDR1 and CDR2 are LGHDT and YNNKEL (reference sequence). CDR3 sequence: CASSIRGSEGEAFF. The CDR3 nucleotides read TGTGCCAGCAGCATCAGAGGGTCTGAGGGTGAAGCTTTCTTT.

This rearrangement joins TRBV18 to TRBJ1-2; a weak D match, TRBD1 (6 bases). The CDR3 spans 14 residues. The germline V and J ends were trimmed by 3 bases and 4 bases, with 12 bases remaining between them. The V gene's germline CDR1 is KGHSH and CDR2 LQKENI. This chain's CDR3 is CASSPETGLYGYTF. The CDR3 nucleotides read TGTGCCAGCTCACCCGAGACAGGCCTCTATGGCTACACCTTC.

This clone has a count of ten or more. The gene calls are TRBV28 and TRBJ1-1; 8 nucleotides align to TRBD1. The germline gives CDR1 MDHEN, CDR2 SYDVKM. The CDR3 has 14 amino acids. V shed 6 bases and J 4 bases; nucleotides not matched to a gene: 7. The CDR3 spells CASRVYRGSTEAFF. CDR3 in DNA: TGTGCCAGCAGGGTGTACAGGGGGAGCACTGAAGCTTTCTTT.

This chain joins TRBV6-1 and TRBJ1-3, with D unclear. Trimming took off 3 bases at V and 6 bases at J, with 9 bases between the two ends. The CDR3 consists of 13 residues. The germline V gene has CDR1 MNHNS and CDR2 SASEGT. This chain's CDR3 is CASSDGQINTIYF. The DNA for the CDR3 is TGTGCCAGCAGTGATGGCCAGATAAACACCATATATTTT.

There are a few counts of this clone. The rearrangement uses TRBV2 and TRBJ1-4; no clear D. Trimming removed 5 bases at V and 3 bases at J, with 10 bases between. The CDR3 contains 14 residues. Germline V gene data show CDR1 as SNHLY and CDR2 as FYNNEI. Written as DNA, the CDR3 is TGTGCCAGCAGTCCCGGGAGCTCTAATGAAAAACTGTTTTTT. This gives the protein CASSPGSSNEKLFF.

This clone was found once. V and J are TRBV2 and TRBJ2-1, with TRBD2 matching over 10 bases. V dropped 1 base and J dropped 15; count of bases not matched to a gene: 6. CDR3 length: 13 amino acids. Germline-derived CDR1 and CDR2 are SNHLY and FYNNEI. This CDR3 reads CASSEDSGGPPFF. CDR3 coding DNA: TGTGCCAGCAGTGAAGATAGCGGGGGGCCTCCGTTCTTC.

The chain recombines TRBV20-1 with TRBJ2-5; 7 bases are a match to TRBD1. The CDR3 is 11 amino acids. Trimming took 6 bases from V and 5 from J; bases not matched to a gene: 3. Germline loops: CDR1 DFQATT, CDR2 SNEGSKA (reference sequence). The CDR3 region has the DNA TGCAGTGCCGTACAGGGGGAGACCCAGTACTTC. It encodes CSAVQGETQYF.

The V gene is TRBV6-5, the J gene TRBJ1-5; a weak D match, TRBD1 (5 bases). The CDR3 contains 14 residues. Germline CDR1 MNHEY, CDR2 SVGAGI. Trimming pared 5 bases from V and 0 bases from J, leaving 8 bases between. Here the CDR3 DNA reads TGTGCCAGCAGTCACAGGAGTAGCAATCAGCCCCAGCATTTT. Protein: CASSHRSSNQPQHF.

About this clone: Other DNA sequences of this sample code for an identical CDR3. V and J are TRBV29-1 and TRBJ2-1; 11 bases line up with TRBD2. Germline CDR1 is SQVTM and CDR2 is ANQGSEA. The V and J ends lost 4 bases and 6 bases, in that order; junction bases with no gene match: 5. There are 14 residues in the CDR3. CDR3 in DNA: TGCAGCGTTGTAAGGCTAGCGGGGGGCAATGAGCAGTTCTTC. It is translated as CSVVRLAGGNEQFF.

The gene calls are TRBV18 and TRBJ1-1, with TRBD1 matching over 8 bases. Germline CDR1 is KGHSH and CDR2 is LQKENI. V shed 6 bases, J shed 4 bases, and the junction held 4 bases outside the gene matches. CDR3 length: 13 residues. The CDR3 loop reads CASSPTGGTEAFF. The CDR3, as DNA: TGTGCCAGCTCCCCAACAGGGGGCACTGAAGCTTTCTTT.

CDR3 nucleotides: TGTGCCAGCAGAGGGGTCTCTGGAAACACCATATATTTT. Its translation is CASRGVSGNTIYF. The chain joins TRBV6-5 to TRBJ1-3, with a tentative D call TRBD1 (5 bases). Germline V gene lookup returns CDR1 MNHEY and CDR2 SVGAGI. The CDR3 contains 13 residues. The V end was cut by 6 bases, the J end by 0 bases, with 6 bases between.

The gene calls are TRBV28 and TRBJ1-1; 7 bases map to TRBD1. Trimming at V came to 2 bases and at J to 0 bases, leaving 6 bases not matched to a gene. This CDR3 is built from 16 residues. Per the germline V gene, CDR1 is MDHEN and CDR2 is SYDVKM. In DNA, the CDR3 is TGTGCCAGCAGTTTAGTGGGGACAGATATGAACACTGAAGCTTTCTTT. As protein: CASSLVGTDMNTEAFF.

This clone was observed once. The chain uses TRBV6-5 and TRBJ1-2, with a weak D call TRBD1 (5 bases). V lost 2 bases and J lost 4, with 11 bases in between. Germline V gene sequence: CDR1 MNHEY, CDR2 SVGAGI. The CDR3 has 14 amino acids. The CDR3 sequence is CASSYGAGGYGYTF. Here the CDR3 DNA reads TGTGCCAGCAGTTACGGGGCGGGAGGCTATGGCTACACCTTC.

This clone has only a few counts. The rearrangement links TRBV3-1 (or the pseudogene TRBV3-2) to TRBJ1-2; 8 bases match TRBD1. Losses at the gene ends were 4 bases for V and 1 base for J; bases not matched to a gene: 8. This CDR3 spans 16 amino acids. Germline CDR1 and CDR2: LGHDT and YNNKEL (reference sequence). In nucleotides, the CDR3 is TGTGCCAGCAGCCTTGGACAGGGAGTTAGTAACTATGGCTACACCTTC. This sequence encodes CASSLGQGVSNYGYTF.